The present T cell receptor (beta chain) was sequenced within a study of T cell responses to AZD1222 COVID-19 vaccine. Profiling relied on immunoSEQ multiplex PCR, and the TCRdb table lists in-frame clones only, not all of them. The table has over 150,000 clones, about nine tenths seen once. This clone has only one observation. Its antigen is not known. Findings of the study overall: The donor group comprised mostly white British people and more females; the analysis possibly underestimated clonal diversity. Regions left unmutated in variants are reportedly the target of nearly half of spike-specific TCRs.

CDR1 is MNHEY, CDR2 SVGAGI, per germline. J gave up 2 bases and V 2 bases, and 2 bases lay outside the gene matches. The CDR3 consists of 14 residues. Sequenced here: peripheral blood, sampled on day 0 of AZD1222 vaccination. This chain links TRBV6-5 with TRBJ2-7, with 8 bases fitting TRBD1. This receptor was identified in an adult in good health. DNA of the CDR3: TGTGCCAGCAGTTACCGGACAGGGACCTACGAGCAGTACTTC. The encoded protein is CASSYRTGTYEQYF.